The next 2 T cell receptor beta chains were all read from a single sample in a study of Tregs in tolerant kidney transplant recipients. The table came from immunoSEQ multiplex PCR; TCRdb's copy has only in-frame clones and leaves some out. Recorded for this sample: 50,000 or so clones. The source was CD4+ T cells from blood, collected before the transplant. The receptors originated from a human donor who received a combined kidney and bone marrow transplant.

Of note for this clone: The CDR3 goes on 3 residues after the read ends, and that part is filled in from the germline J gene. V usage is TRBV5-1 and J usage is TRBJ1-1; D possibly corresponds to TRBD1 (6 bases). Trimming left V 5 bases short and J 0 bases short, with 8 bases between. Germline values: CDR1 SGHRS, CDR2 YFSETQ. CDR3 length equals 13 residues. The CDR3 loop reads CASRQGLNTEAFF. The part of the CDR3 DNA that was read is TGCGCCAGCAGACAGGGATTGAACACTGAA.

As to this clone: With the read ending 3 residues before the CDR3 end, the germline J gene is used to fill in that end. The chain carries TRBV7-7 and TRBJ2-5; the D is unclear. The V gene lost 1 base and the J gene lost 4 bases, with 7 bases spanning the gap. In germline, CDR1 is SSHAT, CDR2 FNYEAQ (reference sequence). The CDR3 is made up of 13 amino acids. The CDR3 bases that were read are TGTGCCAGCAGCTTAGGCCCAGGAGAGACC. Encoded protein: CASSLGPGET. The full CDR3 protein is CASSLGPGETQYF.